This TCR beta chain was sequenced for a study of PD-L1 blockade in urothelial cancer (dated by TCRdb to 2016 to 2017). Regarding the study in general: Every patient began therapy in about 2014 and was given atezolizumab 1,200 mg intravenously every 3 weeks. Durable clinical benefit was achieved by nine patients and was not achieved by 20 patients. Blood samples yielded a median of roughly 150,000 T cells and tens of thousands of unique TCRs, with median clonality about 0.08. Durable clinical benefit was defined as progression-free survival longer than 6 months, and TCR features were also tested against progression-free and overall survival. Pretreatment blood TCR-seq was available for 27 to 30 patients, at least one posttreatment blood collection was obtained for about 24 patients, and tumor TCR-seq was available for about 24 patients. Blood samples were analyzed at 3 weeks after treatment start (second dose) and at 6 weeks after treatment start. Whole exome sequencing and RNA sequencing of pretreatment tumors were performed alongside TCR sequencing in the same patients. An ECOG performance status of 0 or 1 was recorded for the patients, and 0 to 3 prior chemotherapy regimens had been received by the patients. About 90% of the roughly 29 patients were identified as males with urothelial cancer of bladder origin, and a prior smoking history was reported by 18 of 29 patients. Pretreatment tumor samples, along with matched peripheral blood collected serially before and after atezolizumab treatment, underwent TCR sequencing. An exploratory multi-omic analysis was conducted of the somatic, immune and clinical correlates of response to PD-L1 blockade with atezolizumab in urothelial cancer.

The sample's time point label, in plain terms: pretreatment peripheral blood. A cohort of about 31 patients with locally advanced or metastatic urothelial carcinoma, treated at Memorial Sloan Kettering on a trial protocol, was included. Peripheral blood mononuclear cells were collected pretreatment and during treatment, with between 1 and 8 total time points per patient. The Qiagen DNeasy Blood extraction kit was used to purify genomic DNA from total PBMCs and tumor samples. PBMCs were collected pretreatment and during treatment and were isolated and stored as previously described. Overall study outcomes, separate from this receptor: Small sample size (n of about 29) and many exploratory analyses mean the results are intended to be hypothesis-generating. At 3 weeks after the start of treatment, tumor-associated TCR clones in peripheral blood had expanded more in patients with durable benefit (n ≈ 22, p = 0.022). Improved progression-free and overall survival was found to be associated with pretreatment peripheral blood TCR clonality below the median.

To note about this clone: Its antigen is not yet known. No much larger clone exists at a distance of one base, and base qualities are not known.

Each PCR received spiked-in synthetic TCR analog templates so that absolute template abundance could be estimated from read counts. TCRbeta CDR3 regions were amplified from genomic DNA with bias-controlled V and J gene primers using the immunoSEQ assay. Sequencing of rearranged TCRbeta segments was done at approximately 20X coverage. The authors' pipeline ran thus. Clustering was used to correct sequencing errors, and CDR3s were annotated against IMGT so that V, D and J genes could be assigned. Downstream analyses used only productive TCRbeta rearrangements and left out out-of-frame or stop-codon sequences. To compute clonality, Shannon entropy was normalized by the log of the number of unique productive sequences and then subtracted from one. Fisher's exact test with Benjamini-Hochberg correction, at a threshold of adjusted p below 0.01, was used to find clones that differed between time points or between blood and tumor. TCRdb took over this immuneACCESS table, retaining in-frame rearrangements with V and J assigned. Such tables are incomplete; in checked studies, under half of the missing clones stem from an unresolved V gene, and the remainder is unexplained. V, J and clone size were drawn from that table, and D and trimming were deduced from the DNA. Here the sample has 30,000 to 40,000 clones; 75% to 90% occur a single time. Jointly, the top ten make up 15% to 19% of the sample.

The germline V gene (reference sequence) supplies CDR1 LNHNV and CDR2 YYDKDF. Counted from cysteine to phenylalanine, this CDR3 has 17 amino acids. The DNA shown is the 51-base CDR3, in frame from base 1. Trimming leaves V shorter by 2 bases and J shorter by 5 bases, with the junction holding 13 bases beyond the gene matches. The material sequenced was PBMCs, taken around atezolizumab (anti-PD-L1) treatment. The chain joins TRBV15 to TRBJ2-5, with 8 bases aligning to TRBD2. This TCR was sampled from a man aged 60 to 69 with urothelial cancer. The CDR3 region reads CATSRSLIAGQAETQYF. Read as DNA, the sequence is TGTGCCACCAGCAGATCCTTAATAGCGGGGCAGGCCGAGACCCAGTACTTC.